This T cell receptor beta chain was obtained from a study of T cells in Graves' hyperthyroidism and ophthalmopathy. Across the whole study: Any treatment followed the collection of peripheral blood at initial diagnosis.

The PBMCs studied were ones that came from about 10 ml fresh peripheral blood. Amplification yielded TCR beta CDR3 regions, with RNA transcripts as the source. With the HTBI primer set, the TCR CDR3 went through a first round of RT-PCR. TCRdb itself ran the multiplex PCR reads through MiXCR, one entry per CDR3 protein. The sample has fewer than 500,000 distinct CDR3 sequences, approximately 14% seen once. Study results and limitations: In the analysis, a 13 V-J model separated ophthalmopathy from stable hyperthyroidism.

The germline V gene encodes CDR1 GTSNPN and CDR2 SVGIG (reference sequence). This CDR3 spans 14 amino acids. V dropped 4 bases and J dropped 7; count of bases not matched to a gene: 10. This clonotype appeared many times. The target antigen is unknown. Sample: blood. The receptor comes from a young man with Graves' ophthalmopathy. V usage is TRBV30 and J usage is TRBJ2-1; TRBD1 agrees at 7 bases. In DNA form, the CDR3 reads TGTGCCTGGACCCGCTTGACAGGGCGGAATGAGCAGTTCTTC. This translates into CAWTRLTGRNEQFF.